The clone carrying this T cell receptor beta chain was detected only a few times. Its antigen remains unidentified. Unique molecular identifiers were affixed to discrete cDNA molecules within the library. TCRdb re-analysed the RACE reads in MiXCR, keeping a single row per CDR3 protein. The sample has just over 350,000 distinct CDR3 sequences, roughly 6.3% seen once. Time point in this sample: patch test 2, 6 weeks after DPC sensitization. Treatment meaning: therapeutic diphenylcyclopropenone sensitization with weekly scalp DPC. The sample belongs to a study of human T cells and chemical hapten exposure. Study context: Donors were sensitized with 2% DPC on the upper inner arm.

CDR3 length equals 19 residues. V lost 3 bases to trimming and J lost 4 bases; unmatched junction nucleotides: 13. General study results and limits: Correlating positively with patch test score were the PT1 expanded TCR counts.

This specimen was whole blood, taken in connection with sensitization to the hapten diphenylcyclopropenone (DPC). The chain recombines TRBV12-3 or TRBV12-4 with TRBJ2-1, with TRBD2 identical over 12 bases. The sequence was obtained from a woman aged 18-30 years with alopecia areata. Some clones in this sample may be carry-over from other donors' samples. The CDR3, as DNA: TGTGCCAGCAGTTTGGGTCTCCGCGGACTAGCGGGGATGTACAATGAGCAGTTCTTC. Protein sequence: CASSLGLRGLAGMYNEQFF.